This TCR beta chain was identified during a study of T cell repertoires in cytomegalovirus infection. Whole-study context: Indications came from public TCR beta signatures; they pointed to CMV infection and to a matching HLA type.

This clonotype was observed at least ten times. Its antigen remains unidentified. Per germline, CDR1 KGHSH and CDR2 LQKENI. Between the trimmed V and J ends, which lost 3 bases and 1 base, there was a span of 12 bases. This CDR3 is built from 16 residues. Using its own MiXCR run on the reads, TCRdb lists one record per CDR3 protein. Of roughly 800,000 distinct CDR3 sequences listed, under 35% are singletons. This sequence joins TRBV18 and TRBJ1-4; D unresolved. The source was cultured CD8+ T cells from PBMCs, collected from culture after CMV antigen stimulation. This TCR came from a human donor in good health (CMV status not recorded). Some clones in this sample may be carry-over from other donors' samples. CDR3 protein: CASSPFEWGTNEKLFF. DNA of the CDR3: TGTGCCAGCTCACCCTTCGAATGGGGAACTAATGAAAAACTGTTTTTT.